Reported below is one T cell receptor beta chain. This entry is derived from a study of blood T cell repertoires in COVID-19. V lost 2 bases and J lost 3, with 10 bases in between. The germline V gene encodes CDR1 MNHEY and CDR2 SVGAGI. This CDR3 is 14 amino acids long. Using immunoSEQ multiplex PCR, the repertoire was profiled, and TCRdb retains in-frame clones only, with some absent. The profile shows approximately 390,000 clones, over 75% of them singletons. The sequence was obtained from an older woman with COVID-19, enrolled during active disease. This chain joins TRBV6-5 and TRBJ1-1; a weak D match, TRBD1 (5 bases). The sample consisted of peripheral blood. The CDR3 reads CASSYGALHTEAFF. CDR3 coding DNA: TGTGCCAGCAGTTACGGGGCCCTTCACACTGAAGCTTTCTTT.